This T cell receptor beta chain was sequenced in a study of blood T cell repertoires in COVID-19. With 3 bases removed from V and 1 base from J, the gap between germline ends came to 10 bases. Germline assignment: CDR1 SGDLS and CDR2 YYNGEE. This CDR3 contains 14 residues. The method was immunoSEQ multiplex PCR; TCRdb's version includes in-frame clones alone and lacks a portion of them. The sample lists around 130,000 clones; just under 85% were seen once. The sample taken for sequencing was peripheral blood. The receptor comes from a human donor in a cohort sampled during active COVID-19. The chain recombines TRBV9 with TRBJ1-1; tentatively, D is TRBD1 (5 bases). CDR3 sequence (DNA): TGTGCCAGCAGCGCCCTCGGGGGGAACACTGAAGCTTTCTTT. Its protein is CASSALGGNTEAFF.